This T cell receptor (beta chain) derives from a study of early stage breast cancer tumors (dated by TCRdb to about 2017). Looking at the study overall: Of the approximately 15 invasive breast tumors, roughly 12 were found to be estrogen receptor-positive, progesterone receptor-positive and HER2-negative. Of the approximately twelve ER+/PR+/HER2- tumors, eight were classified as invasive ductal carcinomas and four as invasive lobular carcinomas. A total of over 2 million templates, representing some 1,000,000 unique clonotypes, were detected across all samples. The average read coverage per sample was roughly 9.6-fold. Summary of the overall study and its limitations: Chain pairing and functional markers such as CD4, CD8 and FOXP3 were missed by bulk genomic DNA sequencing of unsorted cells. Repertoires from blood and normal breast were more alike than repertoires from blood and tumor, and in about 90% of the 16 patients, comparing each tissue with blood separated tumor from normal. Tumors showed roughly 2.5-fold higher T cell density and higher clonality than adjacent normal breast tissue. Because the cohort was small, analysis by tumor subtype was not possible. Enriched TCRB sequences shared across patients were found to be mostly commonly generated sequences that were unlikely to play an important role in the tumor microenvironment.

Each sample was amplified in two independent genomic DNA replicates, using about 0.45 ug for blood and approximately 1.6 ug for tumor or normal breast. TCRB sequencing of genomic DNA was carried out with the ImmunoSeq Intro kit according to the manufacturer's instructions. For absolute quantification, the 31-cycle multiplex PCR included proprietary primers along with spike-in control sequences. An 87-bp fragment spanning the CDR3 and flanking V and J genes was sequenced with single-end 150-bp reads. Each lane of an Illumina MiSeq using version 3.0 chemistry carried seven multiplexed samples, with two replicates per sample. As for the original processing: Raw data were processed with the vendor's proprietary pipeline, and both replicates were merged into a single result per sample. Clonotypes were defined as productive rearrangements sharing the V-gene family, CDR3 amino acid sequence and J-gene segment. Clonality was computed as 1 minus the normalized Shannon entropy (Pielou evenness) of TCRB abundances. T cell density was estimated by dividing total templates by the number of input cells inferred from the DNA input amount. Recon was used with default parameters to estimate total repertoire diversity and clonality. Clonotypes with over 0.1% abundance in tumor and at least 32-fold higher abundance in tumor than in normal breast were defined as tumor-enriched. TCRdb took this table from immuneACCESS and kept in-frame rearrangements with V and J called. Such tables lack part of the clones; where checked against another copy, unresolved V genes explain under half of the gap, and the rest is unexplained. V, J and clone size are taken as reported in that table, and D and trimming were inferred from the DNA itself. For this sample there are around 10,000 clones; 64% appear just once. The ten most abundant clones make up about 11% of the sample.

About 18-55 mg of tumor tissue was diced and typically yielded more than 3 ug of DNA. The study profiled bulk TCR beta-chain repertoires in matched peripheral blood, tumor and adjacent normal breast tissue taken from more than 15 patients with early-stage breast cancer. Once resection was done, tumor tissue identified by eye was cut out and put into prechilled RNAlater. Tumor tissue (20-50 mg) was diced and then homogenized with a TissueLyser II in RLTplus buffer containing beta-mercaptoethanol and antifoaming agent. The Qiagen AllPrep DNA/RNA Mini kit was used for genomic DNA extraction. The CDR3, cysteine through phenylalanine, is 15 amino acids long. The sequence is cut down to CDR3 DNA, 45 bases in frame from base 1. The V and J ends are trimmed by 0 bases and 0 bases, leaving 7 bases between them. In the germline V gene, CDR1 corresponds to MGHRA and CDR2 to YSYEKL. Points on this clone: The clone's antigen remains unknown. No much larger clonotype is one base removed from it; base qualities were not supplied.

The receptor's source is a person in their 60s with breast cancer. What was sequenced was breast tumor tissue. The chain is made from TRBV4-1 and TRBJ2-3; the D gene is not confidently resolved. The DNA reads as follows: TGCGCCAGCAGCCAAGATGGGATTAGCACAGATACGCAGTATTTT. Translated, this gives CASSQDGISTDTQYF.